What follows are 5 T cell receptor beta chains derived from one specimen sequenced in a study of blood T cells in healthy people across ages. A second roughly 7 to 12 cycle PCR used barcoded and J-beta primers. Using its own MiXCR run on the 5' RACE reads, TCRdb lists one record per CDR3 protein. Of about 1.4 million distinct CDR3 sequences listed, roughly 59% are singletons. The specimen sequenced was blood. The origin of the receptors is a young man in good health.

The chain couples TRBV20-1 to TRBJ2-3; the match to TRBD2 covers 9 bases. Trimming removed 1 base from V and 3 bases from J; junction bases left unmatched: 8. Germline V gives CDR1 DFQATT, CDR2 SNEGSKA (reference sequence). The length of the CDR3 is 16 residues. This CDR3 is CSARAGGGGGTDTQYF. CDR3 in DNA: TGCAGTGCTAGAGCTGGGGGCGGGGGGGGGACAGATACGCAGTATTTT.

This clonotype was seen more than once but under ten times. The chain uses TRBV20-1 and TRBJ2-4; perhaps D is TRBD1 or TRBD2 (5 bases each). Germline assignment: CDR1 DFQATT and CDR2 SNEGSKA (reference sequence). The V and J ends lost 7 bases and 2 bases respectively, with 24 bases between them. This CDR3 contains 17 residues. CDR3 nucleotides: TGCAGTGGGGGACCGGTCTCAGGACCGAGGACCAAAAACATTCAGTACTTC. It yields the protein CSGGPVSGPRTKNIQYF.

This chain links TRBV25-1 with TRBJ2-7; a weak D match, TRBD2 (5 bases). The length of the CDR3 is 14 residues. V gave up 3 bases and J gave up 1 base, with 10 bases separating them. Germline assignment: CDR1 MGHDK and CDR2 SYGVNS. Written as DNA, the CDR3 is TGTGCCAGCAGTGATCGGCCGGGATCCTACGAGCAGTACTTC. Protein: CASSDRPGSYEQYF.

This clonotype has only a few counts. Written as DNA, the CDR3 is TGTGCCAGCAGCTTGGCAGGGAGCATTGATGGCTACACCTTC. Translated: CASSLAGSIDGYTF. The chain carries TRBV7-8 and TRBJ1-2; D perhaps matches TRBD1 (5 bases). The CDR3 runs to 14 residues. The germline V gene encodes CDR1 SGHVS and CDR2 FQNEAQ. V lost 3 bases, J lost 6 bases, and 14 bases lay in between. Full variable domain (outside the CDR3, taken from reference TRBV7-8 and TRBJ1-2): GAGVSQSPRYKVAKRGQDVALRCDPISGHVSLFWYQQALGQGPEFLTYFQNEAQLDKSGLPSDRFFAERPEGSVSTLKIQRTQQEDSAVYLCASSLAGSIDGYTFGSGTRLTVV.

This clonotype occurred a few times. The genes are TRBV12-3 or TRBV12-4 and TRBJ1-1, with D tentatively TRBD1 (6 bases). The CDR3 contains 17 residues. Trimming cost V 3 bases and J 1 base, with 18 bases left between them. Here the CDR3 DNA reads TGTGCCAGCAGTTTTCGTGGACAGCTAAGGACGAACACTGAAGCTTTCTTT. Its translation is CASSFRGQLRTNTEAFF.